These 18 T cell receptor beta chains share one sample of origin, sequenced in a study of blood T cells in healthy people across ages. Alongside a J-beta primer mix, a sample-barcoded 5' primer served in a second PCR lasting roughly 6 to 11 cycles. TCRdb reprocessed the 5' RACE reads with MiXCR, giving one entry per CDR3 protein. The repertoire has 1.2 million to 1.5 million distinct CDR3 sequences, around 39% of them found once; the top ten carry 6.5% to 10%. What was sequenced was blood. The receptors were sampled from a woman aged 18-29 years in good health.

This clonotype has just a few counts. The chain joins TRBV7-9 to TRBJ1-2, with D perhaps matching TRBD1 (5 bases). This CDR3 has 16 amino acids. Germline CDR1 is SEHNR and CDR2 is FQNEAQ (reference sequence). V shed 1 base and J shed 3 bases, with 15 bases lying between them. DNA for the CDR3: TGTGCCAGCAGCTTAGAGCCCCAACAGGCCTACTATGGCTACACCTTC. Its protein product is CASSLEPQQAYYGYTF.

This clonotype has a handful of counts. The gene calls are TRBV4-1 and TRBJ2-2, with 10 bases lining up with TRBD2. The CDR3 has 20 residues. CDR1 and CDR2 (germline): MGHRA, YSYEKL. V trimming: 1 base; J trimming: 3 bases; junction bases outside the gene matches: 14. As DNA, the CDR3 is TGCGCCAGCAGCCAAGGCGTCAGTACTAGCGGGACGCGCGACACCGGGGAGCTGTTTTTT. Translation: CASSQGVSTSGTRDTGELFF.

There are a few counts of this clonotype. The chain couples TRBV4-1 to TRBJ2-3, with 12 bases fitting TRBD2. The CDR3 covers 16 residues. CDR1 and CDR2 from the germline V gene are MGHRA and YSYEKL. Losses at the gene ends were 2 bases for V and 5 bases for J; bases not matched to a gene: 5. Here the CDR3 DNA reads TGCGCCAGCAGCCAATACCCGGGACTAGCGGGAGATACGCAGTATTTT. It encodes CASSQYPGLAGDTQYF.

This clonotype was detected only a few times. The chain has TRBV20-1 and TRBJ1-6; the match to TRBD1 covers 11 bases. The CDR3 is 15 amino acids. V shed 6 bases, J shed 8 bases, and the junction held 9 bases outside the gene matches. In germline, CDR1 is DFQATT, CDR2 SNEGSKA (reference sequence). This CDR3 reads CSALGADRGHSPLHF. CDR3 in DNA: TGCAGTGCGCTCGGGGCGGACAGGGGGCATTCACCCCTCCACTTT.

This chain joins TRBV7-2 and TRBJ1-4; D not resolved. The CDR3 has 15 residues. Trimming cost V 5 bases and J 0 bases, with 10 bases left between them. CDR1 is SGHTA, CDR2 FQGNSA, per germline. The CDR3 reads CASSPGRATNEKLFF. The CDR3 DNA reads as TGTGCCAGCAGCCCAGGACGAGCAACTAATGAAAAACTGTTTTTT.

The chain has TRBV12-3 or TRBV12-4 and TRBJ2-7; D call uncertain. There are 16 residues in the CDR3. The germline V and J ends were trimmed by 0 bases and 5 bases, with 17 bases remaining between them. The CDR3 reads CASSLAGGRGGDEQYF. In DNA form, the CDR3 reads TGTGCCAGCAGTTTAGCGGGTGGACGAGGTGGGGACGAGCAGTACTTC.

This clonotype has just a few counts. V is TRBV7-2 and J is TRBJ2-1; D is possibly TRBD1 (5 bases). Trimming removed 5 bases at V and 5 bases at J, with 16 bases between. Per germline, CDR1 SGHTA and CDR2 FQGNSA. The CDR3 has 15 residues. CDR3 sequence reads: CASSPPGPRNNEQFF. Written as DNA, the CDR3 is TGTGCCAGCAGCCCTCCAGGGCCACGCAACAATGAGCAGTTCTTC.

This chain links TRBV27 with TRBJ2-7, with 8 bases fitting TRBD1. CDR1 is MNHEY, CDR2 SMNVEV, per germline (reference sequence). This CDR3 has 13 residues. V shed 5 bases and J 6 bases; nucleotides not matched to a gene: 6. The CDR3 DNA is TGTGCCAGCAGTATTGGACAGGGTGGCGAGCAGTACTTC. Translation: CASSIGQGGEQYF.

The V gene is TRBV3-1, the J gene TRBJ2-3; TRBD2 matches at 10 bases. J gave up 8 bases and V 2 bases, and 10 bases lay outside the gene matches. The germline V gene encodes CDR1 LGHDT and CDR2 YNNKEL (reference sequence). The CDR3 runs to 16 residues. Here the CDR3 reads CASSQSAGGRGGTQYF. The DNA of the CDR3 is TGTGCCAGCAGCCAATCAGCGGGGGGGCGCGGAGGTACGCAGTATTTT.

The CDR3 sequence is CASSPFWGPYPYGYTF. CDR3 DNA: TGCGCCAGCTCTCCTTTTTGGGGCCCTTATCCCTATGGCTACACCTTC. This chain joins TRBV4-1 and TRBJ1-2, with a weak D call TRBD1 (5 bases). Germline values: CDR1 MGHRA, CDR2 YSYEKL. The V end lost 8 bases, the J end lost 4 bases, and 23 bases lay between the germline ends. CDR3 length equals 16 residues.

The chain joins TRBV19 to TRBJ2-7, with a possible D match to TRBD1 (5 bases). The CDR3 has 14 residues. Trimming removed 0 bases from V and 2 bases from J, with 8 bases in between. Germline V gene lookup returns CDR1 LNHDA and CDR2 SQIVND (reference sequence). The CDR3 region has the DNA TGTGCCAGTAGTATAGACGACAGCACCTACGAGCAGTACTTC. This sequence encodes CASSIDDSTYEQYF.

A word on this clonotype: Mismatch with germline at one junction end may stem from a read error. This chain uses TRBV24-1 with TRBJ2-1; either TRBD1 or TRBD2 may supply D (5 bases each). This CDR3 spans 15 amino acids. Germline CDR1 reads KGHDR; CDR2 reads SFDVKD. The CDR3 sequence is CAASKPGPLVDEQFF. As DNA, the CDR3 is TGTGCCGCCAGTAAGCCGGGACCCCTTGTGGATGAGCAGTTCTTC.

This clonotype was picked up a small number of times. The chain couples TRBV6-2 or TRBV6-3 to TRBJ2-3, with D perhaps being TRBD1 or TRBD2 (6 bases each). The CDR3 is 13 amino acids. The germline V gene has CDR1 MNHEY and CDR2 SVGEGT. Trimming pared 10 bases from V and 1 base from J, leaving 12 bases between. Written as DNA, the CDR3 is TGTGCCACCCGGGGGCCCGGCACAGATACGCAGTATTTT. It specifies CATRGPGTDTQYF.

The chain links TRBV7-9 to TRBJ2-5; 7 nucleotides line up with TRBD2. This CDR3 spans 15 amino acids. CDR1 SEHNR and CDR2 FQNEAQ come from the germline V gene (reference sequence). V lost 5 bases and J lost 11; bases outside the gene matches: 17. CDR3 protein: CASSLGAGEDNEQYF. CDR3 sequence (DNA): TGTGCCAGCAGCCTTGGGGCGGGAGAGGACAATGAGCAGTACTTC. Filled out from reference TRBV7-9 and TRBJ2-5, the complete variable domain reads DTGVSQNPRHKITKRGQNVTFRCDPISEHNRLYWYRQTLGQGPEFLTYFQNEAQLEKSRLLSDRFSAERPKGSFSTLEIQRTEQGDSAMYLCASSLGAGEDNEQYFGPGTRLLVL.

This chain connects TRBV3-1 to TRBJ2-2, with a weak D call TRBD2 (5 bases). Germline values: CDR1 LGHDT, CDR2 YNNKEL (reference sequence). The CDR3 totals 12 residues. Trimming took off 7 bases at V and 7 bases at J, with 10 bases between the two ends. This chain's CDR3 is CASTRTDGELFF. The CDR3, as DNA: TGTGCCAGCACCCGGACTGACGGGGAGCTGTTTTTT.

DNA of the CDR3: TGTGCCAGCAGCCAGTGGGCGGGACTCAAAGAGACCCAGTACTTC. Translating it yields CASSQWAGLKETQYF. V is TRBV11-2 and J is TRBJ2-5, with a weak D call TRBD2 (6 bases). The CDR3 has 15 amino acids. The V gene's germline CDR1 is SGHAT and CDR2 FQNNGV. V was trimmed by 5 bases and J by 3 bases, leaving 16 bases between them.

The chain recombines TRBV9 with TRBJ1-5; 7 bases map to TRBD1. CDR3 size: 14 residues. The J segment lost 7 bases and the V segment lost 3 bases, leaving 7 bases of the junction unmatched. Germline-derived CDR1 and CDR2 are SGDLS and YYNGEE. CDR3 bases: TGTGCCAGCAGCGCGGGGACAGAAAACCAGCCCCAGCATTTT. Translated: CASSAGTENQPQHF.

This clonotype was detected a few times. This chain joins TRBV20-1 and TRBJ2-7, with unresolved D. Trimming cost V 7 bases and J 6 bases, with 16 bases left between them. CDR1 and CDR2 from the germline V gene are DFQATT and SNEGSKA (reference sequence). This CDR3 has 12 residues. CDR3 sequence (DNA): TGCAGTGTCGATGGGAACTCTCGCGAGCAGTACTTC. This sequence encodes CSVDGNSREQYF.